These 20 T cell receptor beta chains were all obtained from the same sample, sequenced in a study of identical twins. MiXCR, run by TCRdb on the 5' RACE reads, gives a single entry per CDR3 protein. The table has some 1,600,000 distinct CDR3 sequences, 32% seen once; the top ten hold 0.27%. Sequencing was carried out using cord blood. The source of these receptors is a newborn girl in good health.

The genes are TRBV21-1 and TRBJ1-2. TRBV21-1 is a known pseudogene. CDR3 length: 18 residues. The CDR3 reads CASSKVKRGVSPNYGYTF. The CDR3 DNA reads TGTGCCAGCAGCAAAGTCAAGCGGGGGGTGAGCCCTAACTATGGCTACACCTTC.

This clonotype was seen a few times. The chain links TRBV18 to TRBJ2-5; the D gene is possibly TRBD2 (5 bases). Germline CDR1 KGHSH, CDR2 LQKENI. Trimming left V 2 bases short and J 11 bases short, with 15 bases between. This CDR3 is built from 13 residues. DNA for the CDR3: TGTGCCAGCTCACCAATAGACCGTGGGGAGCAGTACTTC. As protein: CASSPIDRGEQYF.

The chain recombines TRBV5-1 with TRBJ2-2; TRBD2 matches at 12 bases. The CDR3 extends over 17 amino acids. The junction had 10 bases not matched to a gene; V was cut back by 4 bases and J by 6 bases. The germline gives CDR1 SGHRS, CDR2 YFSETQ. CDR3: CASSPGTSGQASGELFF. The CDR3 nucleotides read TGCGCCAGCAGCCCCGGGACTAGCGGGCAAGCTTCCGGGGAGCTGTTTTTT.

This clonotype was seen more than once but under ten times. This chain uses TRBV7-9 with TRBJ2-3; D is possibly TRBD1 (5 bases). Germline assignment: CDR1 SEHNR and CDR2 FQNEAQ (reference sequence). The CDR3 covers 16 residues. V lost 5 bases and J lost 0, with 15 bases in between. In nucleotides, the CDR3 is TGTGCCAGCAGCCCTAGACAGTTGTCTAGCACAGATACGCAGTATTTT. This translates into CASSPRQLSSTDTQYF. The full variable domain, completed using reference TRBV7-9 and TRBJ2-3, is DTGVSQNPRHKITKRGQNVTFRCDPISEHNRLYWYRQTLGQGPEFLTYFQNEAQLEKSRLLSDRFSAERPKGSFSTLEIQRTEQGDSAMYLCASSPRQLSSTDTQYFGPGTRLTVL.

The chain employs TRBV20-1 and TRBJ2-3; the match to TRBD2 covers 7 bases. After removal of 1 base from V and 4 bases from J, the junction contained 8 bases not matched to a gene. The CDR3 extends over 15 amino acids. From germline, CDR1 is DFQATT and CDR2 SNEGSKA (reference sequence). Here the CDR3 reads CSARGRGSFPDTQYF. The CDR3 DNA sequence: TGCAGTGCTAGAGGGCGCGGGAGTTTTCCAGATACGCAGTATTTT.

The chain is built from TRBV20-1 and TRBJ2-7; 11 nucleotides agree with TRBD1. V was pared by 4 bases and J by 2 bases, with 4 bases of the junction left unmatched. CDR1 is DFQATT and CDR2 is SNEGSKA in the germline V gene (reference sequence). This CDR3 has 14 residues. CDR3 sequence: CSATAGQGAYEQYF. The CDR3 DNA is TGCAGTGCTACTGCGGGACAGGGGGCCTACGAGCAGTACTTC.

This clonotype was seen more than once but under ten times. Here the CDR3 reads CASSHPRRLAGISTDTQYF. In DNA form, the CDR3 reads TGCGCCAGCAGCCACCCCCGCCGACTAGCGGGGATCAGCACAGATACGCAGTATTTT. The chain recombines TRBV4-1 with TRBJ2-3; TRBD2 matches 11 bases. The CDR3 has 19 residues. With V trimmed by 3 bases and J by 0 bases, 11 bases remained unmatched. In germline, CDR1 is MGHRA, CDR2 YSYEKL.

The rearrangement links TRBV5-1 to TRBJ1-5; 7 bases map to TRBD1. The trim removed 3 bases at V and 8 bases at J, leaving 17 bases unmatched. Germline lookup yields CDR1 SGHRS and CDR2 YFSETQ. This CDR3 spans 17 amino acids. CDR3 bases: TGCGCCAGCAGCTCGCCGAAGACAGGGTGGGTGAGGGAGCCCCAGCATTTT. Protein sequence: CASSSPKTGWVREPQHF.

This clonotype was seen only a few times. J is TRBJ1-2 and V is TRBV27; 7 bases are a match to TRBD1. Losses at the gene ends were 5 bases for V and 4 bases for J; bases not matched to a gene: 10. CDR1 and CDR2 (germline): MNHEY, SMNVEV (reference sequence). This CDR3 is built from 15 residues. The CDR3 DNA follows: TGTGCCAGCAGTAGGTTGGGGACAGTTCTCTATGGCTACACCTTC. Residues: CASSRLGTVLYGYTF.

This clonotype was detected ten times or more. The V gene is TRBV12-3 or TRBV12-4, the J gene TRBJ1-6, with TRBD1 matching over 7 bases. The CDR3 runs to 16 residues. The ends lost 6 bases at V and 8 bases at J; junction bases unmatched: 13. CDR3 DNA sequence: TGTGCCAGCAGCCCAGGAAATCGGGACAGAGATTCACCCCTCCACTTT. Translation: CASSPGNRDRDSPLHF.

In its sample, this clonotype was seen a few times. The gene calls are TRBV12-3 or TRBV12-4 and TRBJ2-7, with 10 bases identical to TRBD1. The J segment lost 2 bases and the V segment lost 7 bases, leaving 8 bases of the junction unmatched. The CDR3 is 15 residues long. The CDR3 loop reads CASMPGTGVPYEQYF. As DNA, the CDR3 is TGTGCCAGCATGCCCGGGACAGGGGTCCCCTACGAGCAGTACTTC.

This clonotype was seen more than once but under ten times. This may stem from a read error, because a much larger clone lies one nucleotide away. The V and J genes are TRBV6-5 and TRBJ2-5; 7 nucleotides match TRBD1. The CDR3 loop spans 13 amino acids. Looked up from germline, CDR1 is MNHEY and CDR2 is SVGAGI. Trimming cost V 2 bases and J 13 bases; bases outside gene matches: 10. CDR3 DNA: TGTGCCAGCAGTTACGGGACAGCCTACGAGCGGTACTTC. It codes for CASSYGTAYERYF.

This clonotype showed up just a few times. The gene calls are TRBV29-1 and TRBJ2-7; 8 nucleotides align to TRBD1. The ends lost 5 bases at V and 7 bases at J; junction bases unmatched: 10. CDR1 is SQVTM, CDR2 ANQGSEA, per germline. The CDR3 is made up of 13 amino acids. CDR3 loop: CSVKGQEYNEQYF. The CDR3 bases are TGCAGCGTTAAGGGACAGGAATACAATGAGCAGTACTTC.

The genes are TRBV20-1 and TRBJ1-2; maybe TRBD1 (5 bases). Per germline, CDR1 DFQATT and CDR2 SNEGSKA (reference sequence). V lost 4 bases, J lost 8 bases, and 20 bases lay in between. The CDR3 loop spans 14 amino acids. DNA of the CDR3: TGCAGTGCTAACGGAGGGGCCTTTTCTGGGGGCTACACCTTC. Protein product: CSANGGAFSGGYTF.

The chain combines TRBV9 with TRBJ2-3; D is perhaps TRBD2 (6 bases). This CDR3 spans 15 amino acids. Germline loops: CDR1 SGDLS, CDR2 YYNGEE. V was trimmed by 2 bases and J by 1 base, leaving 11 bases between them. The CDR3 here is CASSVGSRGTDTQYF. The CDR3 DNA follows: TGTGCCAGCAGCGTCGGGAGTAGGGGCACAGATACGCAGTATTTT.

The V and J genes are TRBV20-1 and TRBJ2-7; TRBD2 aligns across 8 bases. Looked up from germline, CDR1 is DFQATT and CDR2 is SNEGSKA (reference sequence). The junction had 7 bases not matched to a gene; V was cut back by 1 base and J by 2 bases. CDR3 size: 15 residues. This CDR3 is CSARAGQRGTYEQYF. The CDR3 region has the DNA TGCAGTGCTAGAGCTGGTCAGCGGGGGACCTACGAGCAGTACTTC.

A few counts support this clonotype. V is TRBV11-2 and J is TRBJ2-4, with TRBD2 matching 12 bases. V gave up 5 bases and J gave up 7 bases; unmatched junction bases: 18. This CDR3 has 19 residues. The V gene's germline CDR1 is SGHAT and CDR2 FQNNGV. CDR3 DNA sequence: TGTGCCAGCAGCGGACAAAGGGCTCTAGCGGGAGGGCCGGAGAACATTCAGTACTTC. It specifies CASSGQRALAGGPENIQYF.

On this clonotype: A single base separates this from a much larger clone, so it may be a read error. V is TRBV10-3 and J is TRBJ2-1, with 7 positions matching TRBD2. The V gene's germline CDR1 is ENHRY and CDR2 SYGVKD. This CDR3 has 14 residues. V dropped 10 bases and J dropped 8; count of bases not matched to a gene: 14. This CDR3 reads CATQGDYPYDEQFF. The DNA of the CDR3 is TGTGCCACCCAAGGGGACTACCCTTACGATGAGCAGTTCTTC.

This clonotype was seen a handful of times. This rearrangement joins TRBV5-1 to TRBJ1-2; D is ambiguous. The CDR3 runs 14 residues. CDR1 and CDR2 (germline): SGHRS, YFSETQ. Trimming pared 0 bases from V and 0 bases from J, leaving 6 bases between. The CDR3 protein is CASSLGKTNYGYTF. The CDR3 DNA follows: TGCGCCAGCAGCTTGGGTAAAACTAACTATGGCTACACCTTC. Full variable domain (rest looked up from reference TRBV5-1 and TRBJ1-2): KAGVTQTPRYLIKTRGQQVTLSCSPISGHRSVSWYQQTPGQGLQFLFEYFSETQRNKGNFPGRFSGRQFSNSRSEMNVSTLELGDSALYLCASSLGKTNYGYTFGSGTRLTVV.

V and J are TRBV7-2 and TRBJ2-1; 12 positions agree with TRBD2. Unmatched junction bases numbered 16, after V lost 2 bases and J lost 8 bases. CDR1 and CDR2 from the germline V gene are SGHTA and FQGNSA. CDR3 length equals 19 residues. The CDR3 bases are TGTGCCAGCAGCTTACGGACTAGCGGGACTCCCGGAAGGTGGTATGAGCAGTTCTTC. Translation gives CASSLRTSGTPGRWYEQFF. Looking up the rest from reference TRBV7-2 and TRBJ2-1 gives the full variable domain: GAGVSQSPSNKVTEKGKDVELRCDPISGHTALYWYRQSLGQGLEFLIYFQGNSAPDKSGLPSDRFSAERTGGSVSTLTIQRTQQEDSAVYLCASSLRTSGTPGRWYEQFFGPGTRLTVL.